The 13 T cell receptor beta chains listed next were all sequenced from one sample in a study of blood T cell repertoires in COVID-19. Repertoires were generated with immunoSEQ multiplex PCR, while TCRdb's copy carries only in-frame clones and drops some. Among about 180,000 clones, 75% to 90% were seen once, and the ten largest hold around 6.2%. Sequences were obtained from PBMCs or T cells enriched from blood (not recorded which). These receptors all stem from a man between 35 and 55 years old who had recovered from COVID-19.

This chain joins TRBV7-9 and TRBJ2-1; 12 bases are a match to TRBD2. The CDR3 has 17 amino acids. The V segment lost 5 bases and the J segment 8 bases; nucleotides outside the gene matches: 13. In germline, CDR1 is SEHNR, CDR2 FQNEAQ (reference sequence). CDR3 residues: CASSPGGLAGRRDEQFF. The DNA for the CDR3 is TGTGCCAGCAGCCCGGGGGGACTAGCGGGTCGAAGGGATGAGCAGTTCTTC.

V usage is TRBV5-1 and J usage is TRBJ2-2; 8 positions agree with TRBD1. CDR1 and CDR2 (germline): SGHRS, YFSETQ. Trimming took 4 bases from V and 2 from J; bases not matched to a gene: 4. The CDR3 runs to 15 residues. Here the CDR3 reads CASSPDRDNTGELFF. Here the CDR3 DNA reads TGCGCCAGCAGCCCGGACAGGGATAACACCGGGGAGCTGTTTTTT.

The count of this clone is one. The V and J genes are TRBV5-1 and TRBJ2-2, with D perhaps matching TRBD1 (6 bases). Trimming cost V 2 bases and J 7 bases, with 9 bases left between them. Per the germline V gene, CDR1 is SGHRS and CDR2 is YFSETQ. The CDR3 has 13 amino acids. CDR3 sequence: CASSFTGHGELFF. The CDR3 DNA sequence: TGCGCCAGCAGCTTTACGGGACACGGGGAGCTGTTTTTT.

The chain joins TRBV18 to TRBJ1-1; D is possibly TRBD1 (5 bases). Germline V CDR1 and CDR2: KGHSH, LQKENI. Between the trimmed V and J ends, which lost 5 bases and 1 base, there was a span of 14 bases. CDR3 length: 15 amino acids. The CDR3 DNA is TGTGCCAGCTCATCCCCCGCTAGGGGGAACACTGAAGCTTTCTTT. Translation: CASSSPARGNTEAFF.

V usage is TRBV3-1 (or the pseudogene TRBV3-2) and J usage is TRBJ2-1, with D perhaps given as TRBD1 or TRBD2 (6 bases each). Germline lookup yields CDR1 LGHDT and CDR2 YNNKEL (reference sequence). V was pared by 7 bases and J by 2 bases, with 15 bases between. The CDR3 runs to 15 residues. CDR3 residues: CASTLEGEAYNEQFF. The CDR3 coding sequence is TGTGCCAGCACCCTAGAGGGGGAGGCCTACAATGAGCAGTTCTTC.

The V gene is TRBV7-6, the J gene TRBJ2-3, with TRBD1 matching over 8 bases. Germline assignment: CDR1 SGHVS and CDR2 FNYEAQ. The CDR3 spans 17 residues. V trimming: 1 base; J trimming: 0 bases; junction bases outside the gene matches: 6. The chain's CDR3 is CASSLGTGQGSTDTQYF. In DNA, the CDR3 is TGTGCCAGCAGCTTAGGGACAGGACAGGGCAGCACAGATACGCAGTATTTT. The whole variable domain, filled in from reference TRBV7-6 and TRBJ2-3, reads GAGVSQSPRYKVTKRGQDVALRCDPISGHVSLYWYRQALGQGPEFLTYFNYEAQQDKSGLPNDRFSAERPEGSISTLTIQRTEQRDSAMYRCASSLGTGQGSTDTQYFGPGTRLTVL.

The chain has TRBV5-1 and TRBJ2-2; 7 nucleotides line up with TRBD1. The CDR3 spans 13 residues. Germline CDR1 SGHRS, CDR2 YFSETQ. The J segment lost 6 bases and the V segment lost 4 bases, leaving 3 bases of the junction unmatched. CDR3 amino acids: CASSADRAGELFF. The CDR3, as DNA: TGCGCCAGCAGCGCCGACAGGGCCGGGGAGCTGTTTTTT.

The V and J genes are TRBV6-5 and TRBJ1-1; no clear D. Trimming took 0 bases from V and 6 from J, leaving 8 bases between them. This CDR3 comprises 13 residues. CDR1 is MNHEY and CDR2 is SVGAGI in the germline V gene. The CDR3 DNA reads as TGTGCCAGCAGTTACTCGACCAGGTCTGAAGCTTTCTTT. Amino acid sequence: CASSYSTRSEAFF.

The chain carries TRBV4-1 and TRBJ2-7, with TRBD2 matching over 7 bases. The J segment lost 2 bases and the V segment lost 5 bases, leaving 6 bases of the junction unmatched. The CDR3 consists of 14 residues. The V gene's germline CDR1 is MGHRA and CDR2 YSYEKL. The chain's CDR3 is CASSITAGTYEQYF. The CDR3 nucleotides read TGCGCCAGCAGCATCACAGCGGGAACCTACGAGCAGTACTTC.

The CDR3 here is CASSFGTGKTDTQYF. CDR3 nucleotide sequence: TGTGCCAGCAGCTTTGGGACAGGGAAGACAGATACGCAGTATTTT. The chain recombines TRBV11-3 with TRBJ2-3; 9 bases map to TRBD1. The CDR3 has 15 residues. Germline V gene sequence: CDR1 SGHNT, CDR2 YENEEA. After removal of 3 bases from V and 3 bases from J, the junction contained 4 bases not matched to a gene.

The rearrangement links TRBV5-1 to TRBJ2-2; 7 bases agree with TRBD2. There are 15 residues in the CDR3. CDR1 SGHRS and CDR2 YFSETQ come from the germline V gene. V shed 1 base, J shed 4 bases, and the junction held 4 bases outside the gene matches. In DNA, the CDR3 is TGCGCCAGCAGCTTGTCACTAGCGAGCACCGGGGAGCTGTTTTTT. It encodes CASSLSLASTGELFF.

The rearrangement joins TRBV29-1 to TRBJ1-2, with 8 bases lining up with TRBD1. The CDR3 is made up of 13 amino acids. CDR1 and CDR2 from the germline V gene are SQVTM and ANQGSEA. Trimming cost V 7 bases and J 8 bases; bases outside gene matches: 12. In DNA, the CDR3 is TGCAGCGCCGAGGGGCCAGGGGGCGACGGCTACACCTTC. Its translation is CSAEGPGGDGYTF.

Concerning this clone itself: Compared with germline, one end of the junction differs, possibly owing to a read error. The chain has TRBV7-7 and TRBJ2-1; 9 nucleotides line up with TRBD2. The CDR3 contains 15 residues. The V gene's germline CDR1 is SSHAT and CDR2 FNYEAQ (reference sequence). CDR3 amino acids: CASSLDGGRAGEQFF. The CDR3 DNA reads TGTGCTAGCAGCTTAGATGGCGGGAGGGCCGGTGAGCAGTTCTTC. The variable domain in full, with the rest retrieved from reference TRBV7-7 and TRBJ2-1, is GAGVSQSPRYKVTKRGQDVTLRCDPISSHATLYWYQQALGQGPEFLTYFNYEAQPDKSGLPSDRFSAERPEGSISTLTIQRTEQRDSAMYRCASSLDGGRAGEQFFGPGTRLTVL.